This T cell receptor (beta chain) was found in a study of T cell responses to AZD1222 COVID-19 vaccine. V trimming: 4 bases; J trimming: 0 bases; junction bases outside the gene matches: 4. This CDR3 is 15 amino acids long. Germline assignment: CDR1 WSHSY and CDR2 SAAADI. Measured with immunoSEQ multiplex PCR; TCRdb has only the in-frame clones, and not every one. Of 95,000 to 110,000 clones listed, about 90% are singletons. The chain has TRBV10-2 and TRBJ2-3, with TRBD2 matching 7 bases. Sample: peripheral blood, taken on day 0 of AZD1222 vaccination. This TCR derives from an adult in good health. The CDR3 loop is CASSGSGGSTDTQYF. In nucleotides, the CDR3 is TGCGCCAGCAGTGGGTCGGGGGGTAGCACAGATACGCAGTATTTT.